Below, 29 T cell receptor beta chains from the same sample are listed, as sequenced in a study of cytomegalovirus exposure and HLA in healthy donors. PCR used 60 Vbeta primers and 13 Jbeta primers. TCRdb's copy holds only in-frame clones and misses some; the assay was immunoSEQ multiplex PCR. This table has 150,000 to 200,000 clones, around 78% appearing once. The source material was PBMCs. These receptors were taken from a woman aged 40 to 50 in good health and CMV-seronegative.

The CDR3 DNA reads as TGTGCCAGCAGGAGCAGACCGGGACTAGCGGACAATGAGCAGTTCTTC. Its translation: CASRSRPGLADNEQFF. V gene TRBV2 combines with J gene TRBJ2-1, with 11 bases matching TRBD2. Germline V CDR1 and CDR2: SNHLY, FYNNEI. This CDR3 region has 16 residues. The V segment lost 6 bases and the J segment 5 bases; nucleotides outside the gene matches: 9.

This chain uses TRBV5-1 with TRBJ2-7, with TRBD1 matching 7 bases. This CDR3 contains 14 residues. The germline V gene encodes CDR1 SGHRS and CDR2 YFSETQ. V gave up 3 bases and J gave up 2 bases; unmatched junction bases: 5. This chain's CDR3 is CASSSDRKAYEQYF. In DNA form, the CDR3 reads TGCGCCAGCAGCTCGGACAGGAAGGCCTACGAGCAGTACTTC.

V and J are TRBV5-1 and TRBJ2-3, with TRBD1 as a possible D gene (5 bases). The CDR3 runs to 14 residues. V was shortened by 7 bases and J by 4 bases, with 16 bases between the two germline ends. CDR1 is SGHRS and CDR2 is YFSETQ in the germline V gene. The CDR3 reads CASSRDRVADTQYF. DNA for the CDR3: TGCGCCAGCTCCAGGGATCGGGTTGCAGATACGCAGTATTTT.

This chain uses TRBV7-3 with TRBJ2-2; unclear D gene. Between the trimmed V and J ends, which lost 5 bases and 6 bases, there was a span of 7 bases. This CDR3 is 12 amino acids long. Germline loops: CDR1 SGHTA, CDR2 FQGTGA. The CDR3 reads CASSPQAGELFF. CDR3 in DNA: TGTGCCAGCAGCCCCCAGGCCGGGGAGCTGTTTTTT.

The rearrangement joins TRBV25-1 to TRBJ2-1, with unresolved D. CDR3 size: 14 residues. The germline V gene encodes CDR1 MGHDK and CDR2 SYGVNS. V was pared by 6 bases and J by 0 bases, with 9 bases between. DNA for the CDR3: TGTGCCAGCAGCCTCCCACTCTCCTACAATGAGCAGTTCTTC. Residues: CASSLPLSYNEQFF. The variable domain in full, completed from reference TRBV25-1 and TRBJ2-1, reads EADIYQTPRYLVIGTGKKITLECSQTMGHDKMYWYQQDPGMELHLIHYSYGVNSTEKGDLSSESTVSRIRTEHFPLTLESARPSHTSQYLCASSLPLSYNEQFFGPGTRLTVL.

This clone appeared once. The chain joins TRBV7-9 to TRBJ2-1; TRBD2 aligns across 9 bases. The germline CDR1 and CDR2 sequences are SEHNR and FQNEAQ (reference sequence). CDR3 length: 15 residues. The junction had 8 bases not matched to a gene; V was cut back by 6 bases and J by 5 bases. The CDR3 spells CASSSGTSTHNEQFF. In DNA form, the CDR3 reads TGTGCCAGCAGTTCCGGGACTAGCACTCACAATGAGCAGTTCTTC.

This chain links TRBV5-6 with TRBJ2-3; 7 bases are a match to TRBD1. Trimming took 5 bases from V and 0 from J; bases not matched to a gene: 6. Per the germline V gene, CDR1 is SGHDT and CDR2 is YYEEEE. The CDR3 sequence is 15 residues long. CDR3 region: CASRLWGQSTDTQYF. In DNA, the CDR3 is TGTGCCAGCAGGCTTTGGGGACAGAGCACAGATACGCAGTATTTT.

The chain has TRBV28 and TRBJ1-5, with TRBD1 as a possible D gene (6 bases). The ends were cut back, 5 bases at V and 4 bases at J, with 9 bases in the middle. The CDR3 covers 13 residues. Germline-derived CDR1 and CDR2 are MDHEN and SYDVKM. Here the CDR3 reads CASSPGENQPQHF. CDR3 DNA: TGTGCCAGCAGTCCAGGGGAGAATCAGCCCCAGCATTTT.

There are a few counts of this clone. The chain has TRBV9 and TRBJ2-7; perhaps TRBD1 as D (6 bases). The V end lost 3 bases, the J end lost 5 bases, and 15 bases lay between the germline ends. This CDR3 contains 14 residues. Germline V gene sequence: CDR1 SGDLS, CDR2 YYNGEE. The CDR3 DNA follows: TGTGCCAGCAGCGCACAGGGAATTCATGACGAGCAGTACTTC. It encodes CASSAQGIHDEQYF. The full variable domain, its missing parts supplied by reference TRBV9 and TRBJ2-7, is DSGVTQTPKHLITATGQRVTLRCSPRSGDLSVYWYQQSLDQGLQFLIQYYNGEERAKGNILERFSAQQFPDLHSELNLSSLELGDSALYFCASSAQGIHDEQYFGPGTRLTVT.

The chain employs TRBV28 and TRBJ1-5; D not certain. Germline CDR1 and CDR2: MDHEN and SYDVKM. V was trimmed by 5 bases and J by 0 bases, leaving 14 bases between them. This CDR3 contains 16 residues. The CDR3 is CASSPPTDYSNQPQHF. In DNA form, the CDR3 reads TGTGCCAGCAGTCCCCCGACGGACTATAGCAATCAGCCCCAGCATTTT.

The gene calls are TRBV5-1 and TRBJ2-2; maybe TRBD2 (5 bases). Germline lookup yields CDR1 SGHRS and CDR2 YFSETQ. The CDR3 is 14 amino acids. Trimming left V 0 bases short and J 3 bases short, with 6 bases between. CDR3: CASSLGRDTGELFF. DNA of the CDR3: TGCGCCAGCAGCTTGGGGCGGGACACCGGGGAGCTGTTTTTT.

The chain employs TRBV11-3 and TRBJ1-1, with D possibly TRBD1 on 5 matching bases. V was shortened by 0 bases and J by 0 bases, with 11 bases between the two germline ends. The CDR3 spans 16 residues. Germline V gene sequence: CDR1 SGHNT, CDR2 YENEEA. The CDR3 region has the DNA TGTGCCAGCAGCTTAGACCAAACAGGTTTGAACACTGAAGCTTTCTTT. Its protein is CASSLDQTGLNTEAFF.

DNA of the CDR3: TGTGCCAGCAGCTTCGAGTACACAGATACGCAGTATTTT. It translates to CASSFEYTDTQYF. The chain couples TRBV7-3 to TRBJ2-3, with D uncertain. Trimming left V 3 bases short and J 2 bases short, with 6 bases between. There are 13 residues in the CDR3. The germline V gene has CDR1 SGHTA and CDR2 FQGTGA.

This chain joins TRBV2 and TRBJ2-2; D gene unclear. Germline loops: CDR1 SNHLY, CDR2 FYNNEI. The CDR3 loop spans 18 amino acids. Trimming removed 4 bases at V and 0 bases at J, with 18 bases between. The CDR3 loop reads CASSVRPGEPSNTGELFF. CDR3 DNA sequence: TGTGCCAGCAGTGTCCGACCTGGAGAGCCCTCGAACACCGGGGAGCTGTTTTTT.

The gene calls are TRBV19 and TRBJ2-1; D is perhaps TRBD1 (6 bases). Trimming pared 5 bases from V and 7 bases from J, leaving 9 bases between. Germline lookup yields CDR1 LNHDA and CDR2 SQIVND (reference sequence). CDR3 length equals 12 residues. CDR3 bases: TGTGCCAGTAGTGAACAGGGAAATGAGCAGTTCTTC. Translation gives CASSEQGNEQFF.

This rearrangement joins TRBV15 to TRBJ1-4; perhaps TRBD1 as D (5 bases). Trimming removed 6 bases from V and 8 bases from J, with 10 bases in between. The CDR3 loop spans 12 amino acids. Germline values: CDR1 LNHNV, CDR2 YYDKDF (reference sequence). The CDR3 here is CATRGAAEKLFF. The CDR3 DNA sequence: TGTGCCACCAGAGGGGCCGCGGAAAAACTGTTTTTT.

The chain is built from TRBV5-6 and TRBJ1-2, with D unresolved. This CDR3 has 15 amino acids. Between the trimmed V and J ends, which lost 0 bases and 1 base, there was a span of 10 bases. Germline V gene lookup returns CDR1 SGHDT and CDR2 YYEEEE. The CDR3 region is CASSLEQIVNYGYTF. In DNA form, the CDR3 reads TGTGCCAGCAGCTTGGAACAGATTGTTAACTATGGCTACACCTTC.

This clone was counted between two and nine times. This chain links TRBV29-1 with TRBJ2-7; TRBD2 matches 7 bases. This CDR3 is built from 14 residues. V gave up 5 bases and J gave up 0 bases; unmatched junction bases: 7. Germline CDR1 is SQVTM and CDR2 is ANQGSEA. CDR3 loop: CSVPVGGGSYEQYF. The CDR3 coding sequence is TGCAGCGTTCCCGTGGGCGGGGGCTCCTACGAGCAGTACTTC.

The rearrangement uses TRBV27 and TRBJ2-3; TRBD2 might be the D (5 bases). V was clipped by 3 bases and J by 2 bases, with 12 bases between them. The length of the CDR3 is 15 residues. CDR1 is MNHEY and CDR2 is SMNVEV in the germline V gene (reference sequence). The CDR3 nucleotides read TGTGCCAGCAGTTTGTCTAGCTGGCCCACAGATACGCAGTATTTT. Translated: CASSLSSWPTDTQYF.

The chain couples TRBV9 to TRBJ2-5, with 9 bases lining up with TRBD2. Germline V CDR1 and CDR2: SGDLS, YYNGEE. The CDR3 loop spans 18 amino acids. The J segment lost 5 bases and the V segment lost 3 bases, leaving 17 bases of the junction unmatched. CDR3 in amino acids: CASSASLGGRASGETQYF. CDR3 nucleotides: TGTGCCAGCAGCGCCTCCCTAGGCGGGAGGGCGAGTGGTGAGACCCAGTACTTC.

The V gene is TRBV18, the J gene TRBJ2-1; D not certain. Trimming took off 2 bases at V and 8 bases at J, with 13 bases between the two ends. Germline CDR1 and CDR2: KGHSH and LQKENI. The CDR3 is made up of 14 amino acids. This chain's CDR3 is CASSPREESHEQFF. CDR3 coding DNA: TGTGCCAGCTCACCAAGAGAAGAGTCGCATGAGCAGTTCTTC.

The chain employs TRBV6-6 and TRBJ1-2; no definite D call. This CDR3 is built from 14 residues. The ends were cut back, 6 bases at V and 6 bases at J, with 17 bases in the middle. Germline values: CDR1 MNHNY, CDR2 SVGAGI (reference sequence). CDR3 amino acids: CASSPGFVGNGYTF. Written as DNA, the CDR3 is TGTGCCAGCAGCCCAGGTTTTGTCGGGAATGGCTACACCTTC.

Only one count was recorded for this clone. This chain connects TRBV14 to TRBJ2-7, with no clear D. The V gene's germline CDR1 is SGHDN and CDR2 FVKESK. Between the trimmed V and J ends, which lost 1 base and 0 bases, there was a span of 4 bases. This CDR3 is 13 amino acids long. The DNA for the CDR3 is TGTGCCAGCAGCCAAGGTAACTCCTACGAGCAGTACTTC. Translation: CASSQGNSYEQYF. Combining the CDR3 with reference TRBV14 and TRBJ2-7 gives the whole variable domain EAGVTQFPSHSVIEKGQTVTLRCDPISGHDNLYWYRRVMGKEIKFLLHFVKESKQDESGMPNNRFLAERTGGTYSTLKVQPAELEDSGVYFCASSQGNSYEQYFGPGTRLTVT.

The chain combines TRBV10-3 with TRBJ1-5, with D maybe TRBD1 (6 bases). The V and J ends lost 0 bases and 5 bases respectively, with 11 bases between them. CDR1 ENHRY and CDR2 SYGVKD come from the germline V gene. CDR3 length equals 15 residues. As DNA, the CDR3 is TGTGCCATCAGTGAGTCGACAGGTCGCGATCAGCCCCAGCATTTT. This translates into CAISESTGRDQPQHF.

CDR3 sequence: CASSYSRGGYEQYF. CDR3 sequence (DNA): TGTGCCAGCAGTTACTCAAGAGGGGGCTACGAGCAGTACTTC. The rearrangement uses TRBV6-5 and TRBJ2-7; D may be TRBD1 (6 bases). This CDR3 is built from 14 residues. Germline V gene sequence: CDR1 MNHEY, CDR2 SVGAGI. The germline V and J ends were trimmed by 0 bases and 3 bases, with 9 bases remaining between them.

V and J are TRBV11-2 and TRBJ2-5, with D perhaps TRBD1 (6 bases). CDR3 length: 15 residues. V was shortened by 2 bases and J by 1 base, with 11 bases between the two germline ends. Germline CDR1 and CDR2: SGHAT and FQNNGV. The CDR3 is CASSLQGKAQETQYF. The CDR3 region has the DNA TGTGCCAGCAGCTTACAGGGGAAGGCCCAAGAGACCCAGTACTTC.

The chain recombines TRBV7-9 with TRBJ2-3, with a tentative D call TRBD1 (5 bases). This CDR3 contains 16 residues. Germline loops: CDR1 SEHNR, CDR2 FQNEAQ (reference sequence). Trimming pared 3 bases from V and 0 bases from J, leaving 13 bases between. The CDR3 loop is CASSFGQKVSTDTQYF. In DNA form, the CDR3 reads TGTGCCAGCAGCTTTGGACAAAAAGTTAGCACAGATACGCAGTATTTT.

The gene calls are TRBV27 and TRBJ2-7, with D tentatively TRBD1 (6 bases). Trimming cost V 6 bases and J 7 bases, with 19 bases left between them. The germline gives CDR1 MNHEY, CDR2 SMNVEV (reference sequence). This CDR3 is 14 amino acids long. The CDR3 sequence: CASSISQGFGEQYF. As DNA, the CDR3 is TGTGCCAGCAGCATCTCCCAGGGGTTCGGGGAGCAGTACTTC.

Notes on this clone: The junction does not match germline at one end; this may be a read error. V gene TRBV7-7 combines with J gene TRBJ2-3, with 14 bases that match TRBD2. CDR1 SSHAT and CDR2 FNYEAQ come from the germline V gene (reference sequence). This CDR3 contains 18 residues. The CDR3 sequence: CASSLEGGTSGREDTQYF. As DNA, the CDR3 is TGTGCTAGCAGCTTAGAGGGGGGGACTAGCGGGAGAGAGGATACGCAGTATTTT.